This TCR beta chain appears in the sequencing data of a study of blood T cells in healthy people across ages. Combining a sample-barcoded 5' primer with a J-beta primer mix, a second PCR ran for roughly 7 to 12 cycles. MiXCR was run by TCRdb on the 5' RACE reads, yielding one entry per CDR3 protein. The sample has roughly 730,000 distinct CDR3 sequences, more than 50% seen once. This CDR3 region has 14 residues. Germline values: CDR1 DFQATT, CDR2 SNEGSKA (reference sequence). This clonotype was counted a single time. This clone may be a read error of a much larger clone one base away. The V call is TRBV20-1, the J call TRBJ1-2; D remains ambiguous. This sequence originates from a man aged 35 to 55 in good health. Specimen: blood. The CDR3 protein is CSASDGGLNYGNTF. In DNA form, the CDR3 reads TGCAGTGCTAGCGATGGAGGGTTGAACTATGGCAACACCTTC.